The 29 T cell receptor beta chains below come from one sample, sequenced in a study of T cell repertoires in cytomegalovirus infection. TCRdb re-analysed the reads in MiXCR, keeping a single row per CDR3 protein. This table has about 600,000 distinct CDR3 sequences, roughly 24% appearing once. What was sequenced was CD8+ T cells from PBMCs. Receptors originate from a human donor in good health (CMV status not recorded). Some clones in this sample may be carry-over from other donors' samples.

In its sample, this clonotype was seen a few times. V is TRBV20-1 and J is TRBJ2-1; 7 bases match TRBD1. Germline trimming cut 0 bases from V and 5 bases from J; bases unmatched to any gene: 19. The germline V gene encodes CDR1 DFQATT and CDR2 SNEGSKA (reference sequence). There are 19 residues in the CDR3. CDR3 residues: CSARDAPGRDRDFHNEQFF. The CDR3 nucleotides read TGCAGTGCTAGAGATGCCCCTGGTCGAGACAGGGATTTCCACAATGAGCAGTTCTTC.

The V and J genes are TRBV6-2 or TRBV6-3 and TRBJ1-2, with D possibly matching TRBD1 (6 bases). V was shortened by 7 bases and J by 5 bases, with 26 bases between the two germline ends. The CDR3 runs to 17 residues. Per germline, CDR1 MNHEY and CDR2 SVGEGT. For the CDR3, the DNA is TGTGCCAGCACCCCTGTGGGGGGCCTCGATCGGGAGTATGGCTACACCTTC. Protein: CASTPVGGLDREYGYTF.

This clonotype has ten or more counts. The CDR3 sequence: CASRGTGGTEAFF. CDR3 DNA sequence: TGTGCCAGCAGGGGGACAGGGGGCACTGAAGCTTTCTTT. The rearrangement joins TRBV28 to TRBJ1-1; 11 bases align to TRBD1. The CDR3 consists of 13 residues. V was pared by 6 bases and J by 4 bases, with 1 base of the junction left unmatched. CDR1 is MDHEN and CDR2 is SYDVKM in the germline V gene. Full variable domain (remainder filled in from reference TRBV28 and TRBJ1-1): DVKVTQSSRYLVKRTGEKVFLECVQDMDHENMFWYRQDPGLGLRLIYFSYDVKMKEKGDIPEGYSVSREKKERFSLILESASTNQTSMYLCASRGTGGTEAFFGQGTRLTVV.

This clonotype was seen repeatedly, ten times or more. A junction end diverges from the germline sequence, so it may reflect a read error. The V gene is TRBV4-1, the J gene TRBJ2-1, with 10 bases fitting TRBD2. Germline V gene sequence: CDR1 MGHRA, CDR2 YSYEKL. The CDR3 is 16 residues long. CDR3: CANSQEQAGGRDEQFF. Here the CDR3 DNA reads TGCGCCAACAGCCAAGAACAAGCGGGGGGGCGGGATGAGCAGTTCTTC.

The chain employs TRBV2 and TRBJ2-1; D unclear. The V and J ends lost 10 bases and 7 bases respectively, with 14 bases between them. CDR3 length: 12 residues. Germline V gives CDR1 SNHLY, CDR2 FYNNEI. CDR3 sequence reads: CANKRRGNEQFF. Written as DNA, the CDR3 is TGTGCCAACAAGAGGCGAGGTAATGAGCAGTTCTTC.

By its share, this clonotype is medium-sized. The V and J genes are TRBV7-8 and TRBJ1-2; the D gene is possibly TRBD1 (6 bases). The germline CDR1 and CDR2 sequences are SGHVS and FQNEAQ. V lost 2 bases to trimming and J lost 4 bases, with 17 bases between them. The CDR3 is 16 amino acids. CDR3 nucleotides: TGTGCCAGCAGCTTACCTGCCATGGACAGCCGCTATGGCTACACCTTC. It encodes CASSLPAMDSRYGYTF.

The chain is built from TRBV27 and TRBJ2-3, with 8 bases identical to TRBD2. The CDR3 loop spans 15 amino acids. Trimming cost V 2 bases and J 0 bases; bases outside gene matches: 1. The germline CDR1 and CDR2 sequences are MNHEY and SMNVEV (reference sequence). CDR3 nucleotide sequence: TGTGCCAGCAGTTTACCGGGGGGGAGCACAGATACGCAGTATTTT. This codes for CASSLPGGSTDTQYF.

On this clonotype: Sequence at one end of the junction differs from germline and may be a read error. The chain joins TRBV7-6 to TRBJ2-6, with a tentative D call TRBD1 (7 bases). CDR1 and CDR2 (germline): SGHVS, FNYEAQ. The CDR3 has 17 residues. CDR3 DNA: TGTGCCAGCAGCGGCGGGACAGCGAGCTCTGGGGCTAACGTCCTGACTTTC. Protein: CASSGGTASSGANVLTF.

V usage is TRBV28 and J usage is TRBJ1-3; the D gene is possibly TRBD1 (5 bases). The CDR3 has 13 residues. Germline V lookup: CDR1 MDHEN, CDR2 SYDVKM. V lost 7 bases, J lost 4 bases, and 11 bases lay in between. CDR3 residues: CASTRTNGNTIYF. The CDR3 bases are TGTGCCAGCACTAGGACAAACGGAAACACCATATATTTT.

In DNA, the CDR3 is TGTGCCAGCAGCCAAGATCGAAAACGGGGTGCGAACACCGGGGAGCTGTTTTTT. It translates to CASSQDRKRGANTGELFF. This chain joins TRBV14 and TRBJ2-2; D is perhaps TRBD2 (5 bases). V shed 0 bases and J shed 0 bases, with 14 bases lying between them. The CDR3 is made up of 18 amino acids. Germline loops: CDR1 SGHDN, CDR2 FVKESK. Using reference TRBV14 and TRBJ2-2 for the parts outside the CDR3, the full variable domain is EAGVTQFPSHSVIEKGQTVTLRCDPISGHDNLYWYRRVMGKEIKFLLHFVKESKQDESGMPNNRFLAERTGGTYSTLKVQPAELEDSGVYFCASSQDRKRGANTGELFFGEGSRLTVL.

A few counts support this clonotype. The chain employs TRBV19 and TRBJ2-7; D could derive from TRBD1 or TRBD2 (5 bases each). This CDR3 is built from 14 residues. Trimming stripped 6 bases from V and 3 bases from J, with 15 bases between. Germline values: CDR1 LNHDA, CDR2 SQIVND (reference sequence). The CDR3 DNA follows: TGTGCCAGTAGCCCATCCGGGACCATCTACGAGCAGTACGTC. The encoded protein is CASSPSGTIYEQYV.

This clonotype was counted at least ten times. The rearrangement uses TRBV7-2 and TRBJ2-5; no clear D. V gave up 0 bases and J gave up 6 bases, with 11 bases separating them. This CDR3 region has 14 residues. Germline CDR1 reads SGHTA; CDR2 reads FQGNSA. The CDR3 region is CASSLAWAGKTQYF. The CDR3 nucleotides are TGTGCCAGCAGCTTAGCTTGGGCTGGAAAGACCCAGTACTTC.

The rearrangement joins TRBV29-1 to TRBJ1-2; maybe TRBD1 (6 bases). Per germline, CDR1 SQVTM and CDR2 ANQGSEA. V lost 4 bases, J lost 6 bases, and 6 bases lay in between. There are 10 residues in the CDR3. The CDR3 here is CSVAGDGYTF. Written as DNA, the CDR3 is TGCAGCGTTGCAGGGGATGGCTACACCTTC. The full variable domain, with the rest looked up from reference TRBV29-1 and TRBJ1-2, is SAVISQKPSRDICQRGTSLTIQCQVDSQVTMMFWYRQQPGQSLTLIATANQGSEATYESGFVIDKFPISRPNLTFSTLTVSNMSPEDSSIYLCSVAGDGYTFGSGTRLTVV.

This clonotype came up many times. V gene TRBV12-3 or TRBV12-4 combines with J gene TRBJ2-3; D ambiguous. This CDR3 spans 13 amino acids. V was shortened by 6 bases and J by 6 bases, with 13 bases between the two germline ends. The chain's CDR3 is CASRSPTTDTQYF. The CDR3 DNA sequence: TGTGCCAGCAGAAGCCCTACTACGGATACGCAGTATTTT.

The V call is TRBV9, the J call TRBJ2-2, with no clear D. CDR1 is SGDLS and CDR2 is YYNGEE in the germline V gene. V gave up 4 bases and J gave up 0 bases, with 10 bases separating them. The length of the CDR3 is 15 residues. The CDR3 loop is CASSPVGTNTGELFF. The CDR3 DNA is TGTGCCAGCAGCCCCGTGGGAACGAACACCGGGGAGCTGTTTTTT.

V usage is TRBV28 and J usage is TRBJ1-5; weak D call: TRBD1 (5 bases). This CDR3 is built from 16 residues. V lost 5 bases, J lost 5 bases, and 19 bases lay in between. Germline-derived CDR1 and CDR2 are MDHEN and SYDVKM. The CDR3, as DNA: TGTGCCAGCAGTCCACGGGACGGAGGTTTGGATCAGCCCCAGCATTTT. Residues: CASSPRDGGLDQPQHF.

V gene TRBV14 combines with J gene TRBJ2-2; D may match TRBD1 or TRBD2 (5 bases each). Trimming cost V 2 bases and J 5 bases, with 18 bases left between them. Per germline, CDR1 SGHDN and CDR2 FVKESK. The CDR3 runs 17 residues. The CDR3 region is CASSQSRGTARTGELFF. Written as DNA, the CDR3 is TGTGCCAGCAGCCAAAGTCGAGGGACGGCAAGAACCGGGGAGCTGTTTTTT.

J is TRBJ2-3 and V is TRBV5-1, with 7 bases matching TRBD2. The germline CDR1 and CDR2 sequences are SGHRS and YFSETQ. There are 16 residues in the CDR3. V was pared by 1 base and J by 2 bases, with 7 bases of the junction left unmatched. CDR3 region: CASSLRLADITDTQYF. The CDR3 bases are TGCGCCAGCAGCTTGAGGCTAGCGGACATCACAGATACGCAGTATTTT.

This clonotype has at least ten counts. J is TRBJ2-7 and V is TRBV7-2; D is uncertain. This CDR3 spans 13 amino acids. Trimming removed 7 bases at V and 3 bases at J, with 13 bases between. CDR1 SGHTA and CDR2 FQGNSA come from the germline V gene. CDR3 in DNA: TGTGCCAGCACCCTAGGGATAAACTACGAGCAGTACTTC. Translating it yields CASTLGINYEQYF. Supplemented by reference TRBV7-2 and TRBJ2-7, the full variable domain reads GAGVSQSPSNKVTEKGKDVELRCDPISGHTALYWYRQSLGQGLEFLIYFQGNSAPDKSGLPSDRFSAERTGGSVSTLTIQRTQQEDSAVYLCASTLGINYEQYFGPGTRLTVT.

This clonotype has at least ten counts. V gene TRBV28 combines with J gene TRBJ2-4; the D gene could be TRBD1 or TRBD2 (7 bases each). The CDR3 runs 16 residues. The V and J ends lost 5 bases and 3 bases respectively, with 17 bases between them. CDR1 MDHEN and CDR2 SYDVKM come from the germline V gene. In DNA form, the CDR3 reads TGTGCCAGCAGTACGATACAGGGGAGGGTCAAAAACATTCAGTACTTC. It encodes CASSTIQGRVKNIQYF.

This clonotype was observed a few times. The chain links TRBV6-6 to TRBJ1-1, with 7 positions matching TRBD1. Germline trimming cut 0 bases from V and 7 bases from J; bases unmatched to any gene: 5. The CDR3 covers 14 residues. CDR1 is MNHNY and CDR2 is SVGAGI in the germline V gene (reference sequence). CDR3 nucleotides: TGTGCCAGCAGTTACTCGTCCAGGGGGAGTGAAGCTTTCTTT. Protein product: CASSYSSRGSEAFF.

This rearrangement joins TRBV9 to TRBJ1-5; tentative D call: TRBD1 (5 bases). Trimming took 6 bases from V and 0 from J, leaving 13 bases between them. CDR3 size: 15 residues. Germline CDR1 and CDR2: SGDLS and YYNGEE. The CDR3 here is CASNTGGNSNQPQHF. CDR3 bases: TGTGCCAGCAACACTGGGGGGAATAGCAATCAGCCCCAGCATTTT.

Only a few counts were recorded for this clonotype. The chain links TRBV25-1 to TRBJ1-6; tentative D call: TRBD1 (6 bases). In germline, CDR1 is MGHDK, CDR2 SYGVNS. The V end was cut by 1 base, the J end by 7 bases, with 14 bases between. The length of the CDR3 is 16 residues. CDR3 region: CASSELVSGENSPLHF. The DNA of the CDR3 is TGTGCCAGCAGTGAATTGGTGTCAGGGGAAAATTCACCCCTCCACTTT.

The chain couples TRBV20-1 to TRBJ2-1, with TRBD2 identical over 8 bases. CDR1 and CDR2 from the germline V gene are DFQATT and SNEGSKA (reference sequence). The CDR3 length is 14 residues. The J segment lost 4 bases and the V segment lost 6 bases, leaving 8 bases of the junction unmatched. In DNA, the CDR3 is TGCAGTGCCATACTCGGGGGGGGATACAATGAGCAGTTCTTC. Its protein is CSAILGGGYNEQFF.

This clonotype was seen a few times. The CDR3 here is CASSKGGLWNTEAFF. DNA of the CDR3: TGTGCCAGCAGCAAAGGGGGCCTCTGGAACACTGAAGCTTTCTTT. The rearrangement uses TRBV7-9 and TRBJ1-1; 7 bases line up with TRBD1. Germline-derived CDR1 and CDR2 are SEHNR and FQNEAQ (reference sequence). The CDR3 spans 15 residues. Trimming took 5 bases from V and 1 from J; bases not matched to a gene: 7.

The chain combines TRBV28 with TRBJ1-1; D is undetermined. This CDR3 comprises 14 residues. V was pared by 3 bases and J by 4 bases, with 12 bases between. Looked up from germline, CDR1 is MDHEN and CDR2 is SYDVKM. The CDR3 sequence: CASSFGVGITEAFF. The DNA of the CDR3 is TGTGCCAGCAGTTTCGGGGTCGGTATCACTGAAGCTTTCTTT.

In this sample, this clonotype turned up a few times. The chain links TRBV7-6 to TRBJ1-1; no clear D gene. Per the germline V gene, CDR1 is SGHVS and CDR2 is FNYEAQ. The CDR3 runs 13 residues. Trimming took 5 bases from V and 8 from J, leaving 15 bases between them. CDR3 residues: CASSATGGHEAFF. For the CDR3, the DNA is TGTGCCAGCAGCGCAACGGGAGGCCACGAAGCTTTCTTT.

As regards this clonotype: A read error is possible here, since a much larger clone lies one base away. The CDR3 region is CVSSPGTGVWETQYF. The CDR3 DNA reads as TGTGTCAGCAGCCCCGGGACAGGGGTTTGGGAGACCCAGTACTTC. The chain links TRBV7-6 to TRBJ2-5; 10 nucleotides line up with TRBD1. Germline V gene data show CDR1 as SGHVS and CDR2 as FNYEAQ. The CDR3 totals 15 residues.

In this sample, this clonotype turned up many times. V usage is TRBV6-2 or TRBV6-3 and J usage is TRBJ1-5, with D maybe TRBD1 (5 bases). V was cut by 7 bases and J by 0 bases, with 7 bases left in between. Germline loops: CDR1 MNHEY, CDR2 SVGEGT. The CDR3 totals 13 residues. CDR3: CASTGLSNQPQHF. CDR3 nucleotides: TGTGCCAGCACAGGGCTTAGCAATCAGCCCCAGCATTTT.